This paragraph reports one T cell receptor beta chain. It has no known antigen specificity. No much larger clone is present one base from it, and per-base qualities are unavailable. Whole blood was collected in K2EDTA tubes by collaborating institutions according to the institutions' own protocols. Collaborator samples were shipped for TCRbeta analysis as frozen whole blood, isolated PBMCs, or DNA extracted from either sample type. TCRbeta CDR3 regions were amplified from genomic DNA by means of the immunoSEQ Assay, a bias-controlled multiplex PCR. In the original analysis: The number of nucleated cells in each sample was estimated from the amplification of reference gene primers within the assay. To quantify the absolute abundance of each unique TCRbeta CDR3 rearrangement, sequence reads were collapsed and filtered. For each sample, productive Simpson clonality was calculated as the square root of Simpson's diversity index across productive rearrangements. What TCRdb holds here is the immuneACCESS table cut down to in-frame rearrangements. Part of the clones is not present; checked against another copy, under half of the missing clones reflect an unresolved V gene, and the others are unexplained. V and J calls and clone size are given by that table; D and trimming were obtained from the DNA. Here the sample has roughly 100,000 clones; 65% to 90% occur a single time. The ten largest clonotypes hold around two fifths of the sample.

This sample is drawn from a study of blood T cell repertoires in COVID-19 (dated by TCRdb to 2020 to 2021). Regarding the research as a whole: The collaborator samples originated in the United States, Italy and Spain and spanned the acute and convalescent phases of COVID-19. The material from the prospective study consisted of cDNA or gDNA derived from T cells, B-cell-depleted T cells, or PBMCs. Deeply sampled blood TCRbeta repertoires from subjects exposed to, actively infected with, or recovered from COVID-19 were included in the dataset. The repertoires were released in a freely available public database intended as a resource for research on the immune response to SARS-CoV-2. The samples were drawn from the first 160 participants of the ongoing ImmuneRACE study and from 1,254 subjects provided by 6 global collaborators. The sample metadata nearly always contained a de-identified subject ID, COVID-19 status, age in years and sex. HLA class I and class II types, where available, came from metadata supplied by the sample provider rather than from assay-based typing.

The paper as a whole reports these results and caveats: Clinical and demographic metadata were provided uncurated, with the amount varying by source and participant.

Sequencing was performed on peripheral blood. This sequence was found in a man older than 75 with acute or convalescent COVID-19.

The CDR3 protein is CASSGQPNEKLFF. The DNA sequence follows: TGTGCCAGCAGTGGACAGCCTAATGAAAAACTGTTTTTT. Recombination linked TRBV28 to TRBJ1-4; D gene: possibly TRBD1, on 6 matching bases. As encoded in the germline V gene, CDR1 is MDHEN while CDR2 is SYDVKM. The CDR3, cysteine through phenylalanine, is 13 amino acids long. This entry keeps only the CDR3 DNA: 39 bases, framed from base 1. V was cut back by 5 bases and J by 3 bases, leaving a gap of 7 bases between them.